The 26 T cell receptor beta chains below all came from one sample that was sequenced in a study of blood T cell repertoires in COVID-19. The data were produced by immunoSEQ multiplex PCR, yet TCRdb's version contains in-frame clones alone and is incomplete. The sample lists 150,000 to 200,000 clones; about 90% were seen once. The source material was PBMCs or T cells enriched from blood (not recorded which). The source is a human donor with acute COVID-19. The donor label of this sample is uncertain.

V and J are TRBV12-5 and TRBJ2-1; 8 nucleotides agree with TRBD2. Germline lookup yields CDR1 LGHNT and CDR2 FRNRAP. This CDR3 is 16 amino acids long. The V and J ends lost 1 base and 5 bases, in that order; junction bases with no gene match: 7. This CDR3 is CASGLDPGLGHNEQFF. The CDR3 coding sequence is TGTGCTAGTGGTTTGGACCCGGGACTAGGGCACAATGAGCAGTTCTTC.

This clone was picked up one time. The chain uses TRBV19 and TRBJ2-6; no clear D gene. The V gene lost 10 bases and the J gene lost 0 bases, with 7 bases spanning the gap. The CDR3 runs to 13 residues. Germline values: CDR1 LNHDA, CDR2 SQIVND (reference sequence). The CDR3 DNA is TGTGCCATCCTCTTCTCTGGGGCCAACGTCCTGACTTTC. Protein product: CAILFSGANVLTF.

CDR3 in amino acids: CASSLGGNTEAFF. As DNA, the CDR3 is TGTGCCAGCAGCTTAGGGGGGAACACTGAAGCTTTCTTT. This chain joins TRBV5-4 and TRBJ1-1, with D tentatively TRBD1 (6 bases). In germline, CDR1 is SGHNT, CDR2 YYREEE (reference sequence). The CDR3 runs 13 residues. The V gene lost 2 bases and the J gene lost 1 base, with 6 bases spanning the gap. The variable domain in full, with the rest retrieved from reference TRBV5-4 and TRBJ1-1, is ETGVTQSPTHLIKTRGQQVTLRCSSQSGHNTVSWYQQALGQGPQFIFQYYREEENGRGNFPPRFSGLQFPNYSSELNVNALELDDSALYLCASSLGGNTEAFFGQGTRLTVV.

The V and J genes are TRBV5-1 and TRBJ1-6, with 9 bases that match TRBD1. Germline V gene data show CDR1 as SGHRS and CDR2 as YFSETQ. The CDR3 runs to 13 residues. V lost 3 bases, J lost 8 bases, and 0 bases stayed unmatched. The CDR3 here is CASSWDRDSPLHF. In DNA form, the CDR3 reads TGCGCCAGCAGCTGGGACAGGGATTCACCCCTCCACTTT.

The CDR3 DNA reads as TGTGCCAGCAGCGCGCTCGCAGGGATGGGGGAGCAGTACTTC. It is translated as CASSALAGMGEQYF. The chain has TRBV9 and TRBJ2-7; D possibly corresponds to TRBD1 (5 bases). The length of the CDR3 is 14 residues. V lost 3 bases and J lost 7, with 17 bases in between. Germline CDR1 and CDR2: SGDLS and YYNGEE.

V usage is TRBV14 and J usage is TRBJ2-1; weak D call: TRBD2 (5 bases). V lost 2 bases and J 10 bases, leaving 6 bases between the germline ends. This CDR3 has 11 residues. The V gene's germline CDR1 is SGHDN and CDR2 FVKESK. The CDR3 bases are TGTGCCAGCAGCCAACGCGGGGAGCAGTTCTTC. Protein sequence: CASSQRGEQFF.

CDR3 sequence (DNA): TGTGCCAGCAGCTTGGGCAGGGCGAGCTCTGGAAACACCATATATTTT. This translates into CASSLGRASSGNTIYF. The rearrangement links TRBV5-4 to TRBJ1-3, with a tentative D call TRBD1 (5 bases). In germline, CDR1 is SGHNT, CDR2 YYREEE (reference sequence). This CDR3 has 16 amino acids. The ends were cut back, 0 bases at V and 0 bases at J, with 10 bases in the middle. The full variable domain, its missing parts supplied by reference TRBV5-4 and TRBJ1-3, is ETGVTQSPTHLIKTRGQQVTLRCSSQSGHNTVSWYQQALGQGPQFIFQYYREEENGRGNFPPRFSGLQFPNYSSELNVNALELDDSALYLCASSLGRASSGNTIYFGEGSWLTVV.

The chain uses TRBV19 and TRBJ2-2; 7 bases are shared with TRBD1. The junction had 10 bases not matched to a gene; V was cut back by 7 bases and J by 2 bases. The length of the CDR3 is 16 residues. The germline gives CDR1 LNHDA, CDR2 SQIVND (reference sequence). The chain's CDR3 is CASTSPTGLNTGELFF. CDR3 nucleotides: TGTGCCAGTACCAGCCCGACAGGGCTAAACACCGGGGAGCTGTTTTTT.

The chain employs TRBV24-1 and TRBJ2-1, with D perhaps matching TRBD2 (6 bases). In germline, CDR1 is KGHDR, CDR2 SFDVKD. The CDR3 has 16 residues. V dropped 3 bases and J dropped 4 bases, with 15 bases sitting between them. The CDR3 coding sequence is TGTGCCACCAGTGATCCCCAAGCGGGTAATTACAATGAGCAGTTCTTC. It is translated as CATSDPQAGNYNEQFF.

This chain joins TRBV10-3 and TRBJ2-1, with 7 bases fitting TRBD1. This CDR3 contains 15 residues. Per germline, CDR1 ENHRY and CDR2 SYGVKD. Trimming removed 6 bases from V and 0 bases from J; junction bases left unmatched: 5. The CDR3 is CAISRDSNSYNEQFF. The CDR3 DNA is TGTGCCATCAGCCGGGACAGTAACTCCTACAATGAGCAGTTCTTC.

The chain is built from TRBV6-4 and TRBJ2-5; 13 bases match TRBD2. CDR3 length equals 16 residues. CDR1 MRHNA and CDR2 SNTAGT come from the germline V gene. Losses at the gene ends were 2 bases for V and 5 bases for J; bases not matched to a gene: 5. The DNA for the CDR3 is TGTGCCAGCAGTGACCGAGGACTAGCGGGGGAGGAGACCCAGTACTTC. This gives the protein CASSDRGLAGEETQYF.

This chain uses TRBV5-4 with TRBJ1-6, with a tentative D call TRBD1 (5 bases). The ends were cut back, 5 bases at V and 10 bases at J, with 13 bases in the middle. Germline CDR1 is SGHNT and CDR2 is YYREEE (reference sequence). There are 13 residues in the CDR3. The CDR3 region is CASRSDSRSPLHF. The DNA of the CDR3 is TGTGCCAGCAGGTCCGACAGTAGATCACCCCTCCACTTT. Drawing the rest from reference TRBV5-4 and TRBJ1-6, the complete variable domain is ETGVTQSPTHLIKTRGQQVTLRCSSQSGHNTVSWYQQALGQGPQFIFQYYREEENGRGNFPPRFSGLQFPNYSSELNVNALELDDSALYLCASRSDSRSPLHFGNGTRLTVT.

The chain uses TRBV7-2 and TRBJ2-3, with 9 bases matching TRBD2. The CDR3 runs 15 residues. CDR1 SGHTA and CDR2 FQGNSA come from the germline V gene. The V gene end was trimmed by 3 bases and the J gene end by 3 bases; junction bases not matched to a gene: 4. The CDR3 loop reads CASSFQRGVTDTQYF. The CDR3 DNA reads as TGTGCCAGCAGCTTTCAGCGGGGGGTAACAGATACGCAGTATTTT.

The V call is TRBV5-1, the J call TRBJ2-3; TRBD1 agrees at 8 bases. The V and J ends lost 6 bases and 0 bases, in that order; junction bases with no gene match: 3. Germline assignment: CDR1 SGHRS and CDR2 YFSETQ. The CDR3 is 14 residues long. The CDR3 DNA follows: TGCGCCAGCAACAGGGGGTCTAGCACAGATACGCAGTATTTT. Translation gives CASNRGSSTDTQYF.

V gene TRBV7-2 combines with J gene TRBJ1-2, with 8 bases identical to TRBD1. The trim removed 5 bases at V and 4 bases at J, leaving 6 bases unmatched. CDR3 length: 14 amino acids. Germline V CDR1 and CDR2: SGHTA, FQGNSA. Here the CDR3 DNA reads TGTGCCAGCAGCCCAGGACAGGGTGGCTATGGCTACACCTTC. Protein sequence: CASSPGQGGYGYTF.

This chain joins TRBV4-3 and TRBJ1-5; D gene unclear. This CDR3 has 13 residues. Deletions cut 0 bases from V and 5 bases from J, with 5 bases between. Germline V CDR1 and CDR2: LGHNA, YSLEER. This chain's CDR3 is CASSQDWHQPQHF. The CDR3 DNA reads TGCGCCAGCAGCCAAGATTGGCATCAGCCCCAGCATTTT.

Concerning this clone itself: Additional DNA sequences in this sample encode the identical CDR3. The chain recombines TRBV3-1 (or the pseudogene TRBV3-2) with TRBJ1-5, with 7 nucleotides matching TRBD1. J was trimmed by 7 bases and V by 0 bases; bases with no gene match: 0. Germline CDR1 LGHDT, CDR2 YNNKEL (reference sequence). This CDR3 is 13 amino acids long. As DNA, the CDR3 is TGTGCCAGCAGCCAAGACAGGGGGCAGCCCCAGCATTTT. The encoded protein is CASSQDRGQPQHF.

The V gene is TRBV14, the J gene TRBJ1-1, with D possibly matching TRBD1 (5 bases). V lost 3 bases to trimming and J lost 4 bases, with 18 bases between them. Germline-derived CDR1 and CDR2 are SGHDN and FVKESK. CDR3 length equals 16 residues. The CDR3 reads CASSQPGVRRGTEAFF. CDR3 coding DNA: TGTGCCAGCAGCCAGCCGGGGGTGAGGCGGGGCACTGAAGCTTTCTTT. Complete variable domain (other parts from reference TRBV14 and TRBJ1-1): EAGVTQFPSHSVIEKGQTVTLRCDPISGHDNLYWYRRVMGKEIKFLLHFVKESKQDESGMPNNRFLAERTGGTYSTLKVQPAELEDSGVYFCASSQPGVRRGTEAFFGQGTRLTVV.

The gene calls are TRBV30 and TRBJ2-1; the match to TRBD1 covers 10 bases. This CDR3 has 13 residues. The germline V gene encodes CDR1 GTSNPN and CDR2 SVGIG (reference sequence). V trimming: 5 bases; J trimming: 5 bases; junction bases outside the gene matches: 3. CDR3 region: CAWAGTGDNEQFF. The CDR3 region has the DNA TGTGCCTGGGCCGGGACAGGGGACAATGAGCAGTTCTTC.

CDR3 loop: CASSLNRDRGPMGYGYTF. The CDR3 bases are TGTGCCAGCAGCTTAAACCGGGACAGGGGGCCGATGGGGTATGGCTACACCTTC. This chain connects TRBV7-9 to TRBJ1-2; 12 bases are a match to TRBD1. The trim removed 2 bases at V and 5 bases at J, leaving 12 bases unmatched. The CDR3 has 18 residues. Germline loops: CDR1 SEHNR, CDR2 FQNEAQ (reference sequence).

The chain recombines TRBV6-1 with TRBJ1-2, with D unclear. The ends were cut back, 2 bases at V and 8 bases at J, with 15 bases in the middle. The CDR3 sequence is 14 residues long. CDR1 and CDR2 (germline): MNHNS, SASEGT. The CDR3 region has the DNA TGTGCCAGCAGTGAATACGACCGAGCGTCGGGCTACACCTTC. The encoded protein is CASSEYDRASGYTF.

The chain carries TRBV4-2 and TRBJ2-2, with 9 bases lining up with TRBD2. This CDR3 comprises 17 residues. The germline CDR1 and CDR2 sequences are LGHNA and YNFKEQ. J gave up 4 bases and V 0 bases, and 6 bases lay outside the gene matches. CDR3 region: CASSQEGAGGGTGELFF. The CDR3 region has the DNA TGTGCCAGCAGCCAAGAAGGAGCGGGGGGAGGCACCGGGGAGCTGTTTTTT.

The chain recombines TRBV5-1 with TRBJ2-1; no reliable D call. Germline V gene sequence: CDR1 SGHRS, CDR2 YFSETQ. The CDR3 has 14 amino acids. The V end lost 2 bases, the J end lost 6 bases, and 12 bases lay between the germline ends. This CDR3 is CASSFEIGVNEQFF. The CDR3 bases are TGCGCCAGCAGCTTCGAAATAGGAGTCAATGAGCAGTTCTTC.

A note on this clone: At the DNA level, this CDR3 is encoded by other sequences in the same sample as well. The rearrangement links TRBV18 to TRBJ1-5; D gene unclear. Deletions cut 3 bases from V and 2 bases from J, with 5 bases between. The CDR3 has 13 amino acids. Per the germline V gene, CDR1 is KGHSH and CDR2 is LQKENI. The CDR3 nucleotides are TGTGCCAGCTCACCGGGCGGCAATCAGCCCCAGCATTTT. It translates to CASSPGGNQPQHF.

This sequence joins TRBV19 and TRBJ1-2; 7 bases line up with TRBD1. The trim removed 1 base at V and 3 bases at J, leaving 5 bases unmatched. The CDR3 contains 15 residues. Germline CDR1 reads LNHDA; CDR2 reads SQIVND (reference sequence). DNA for the CDR3: TGTGCCAGTAGTATAGGCACGGGACAGCACTATGGCTACACCTTC. Translating gives CASSIGTGQHYGYTF.

The rearrangement joins TRBV9 to TRBJ1-2, with 9 bases that match TRBD1. Germline loops: CDR1 SGDLS, CDR2 YYNGEE. V gave up 0 bases and J gave up 8 bases; unmatched junction bases: 8. The CDR3 runs to 15 residues. This CDR3 reads CASSVADRGSKGYTF. The CDR3 coding sequence is TGTGCCAGCAGCGTAGCAGACAGGGGGTCTAAAGGCTACACCTTC.